The sequence of this T cell receptor (beta chain) was determined in a study of control samples from healthy donors and cancer patients. Assay: immunoSEQ multiplex PCR; the TCRdb copy retains only in-frame clones and omits some. The table lists around 100,000 clones, less than 90% of them singletons, with more than 15% in the top ten. This CDR3 is built from 12 residues. Germline CDR1 GTSNPN, CDR2 SVGIG (reference sequence). The germline V and J ends were trimmed by 4 bases and 9 bases, with 13 bases remaining between them. The rearrangement links TRBV30 to TRBJ1-5; unclear D gene. Material: blood. The receptor comes from a woman aged 50 to 60 in good health. The CDR3 region has the DNA TGTGCCTGGAACTACGGAGATGGGCCCCAGCATTTT. This sequence encodes CAWNYGDGPQHF.